This T cell receptor beta chain emerged from a study of response to subunit inactivated influenza vaccine. Whole-study findings and limits: The authors put forward the suggestion that each seasonal influenza vaccination may bring in only a limited number of new T cells.

This CDR3 region has 13 residues. Trimming cost V 5 bases and J 2 bases, with 9 bases left between them. Each CDR3 protein gets one entry after TCRdb re-called the RT-PCR reads with MiXCR. The profile shows approximately 530,000 distinct CDR3 sequences, approximately 7.6% of them singletons. This clonotype has at least ten counts. Its matching antigen is unknown. The input for sequencing was PBMCs from blood, taken less than 30 months after vaccination. The TCR was taken from a man aged 45 to 70 who received an inactivated influenza vaccine. The chain combines TRBV12-3 or TRBV12-4 with TRBJ2-5; D ambiguous. Here the CDR3 DNA reads TGTGCCAGCAGTCCCGAATTACAAGAGACCCAGTACTTC. This codes for CASSPELQETQYF.